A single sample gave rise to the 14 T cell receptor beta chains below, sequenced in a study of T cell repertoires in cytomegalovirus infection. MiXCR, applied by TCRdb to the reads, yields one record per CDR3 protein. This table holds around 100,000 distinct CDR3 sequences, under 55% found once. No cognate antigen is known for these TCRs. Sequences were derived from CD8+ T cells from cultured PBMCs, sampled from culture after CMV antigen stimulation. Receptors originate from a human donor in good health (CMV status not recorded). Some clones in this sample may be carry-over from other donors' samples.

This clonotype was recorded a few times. The CDR3 DNA reads as TGCAGCGTTGTCTACAATACCTACGAGCAGTACTTC. It is translated as CSVVYNTYEQYF. The chain recombines TRBV29-1 with TRBJ2-7; no clear D gene. This CDR3 is 12 amino acids long. Germline V gives CDR1 SQVTM, CDR2 ANQGSEA. Trimming removed 4 bases from V and 2 bases from J, with 9 bases in between.

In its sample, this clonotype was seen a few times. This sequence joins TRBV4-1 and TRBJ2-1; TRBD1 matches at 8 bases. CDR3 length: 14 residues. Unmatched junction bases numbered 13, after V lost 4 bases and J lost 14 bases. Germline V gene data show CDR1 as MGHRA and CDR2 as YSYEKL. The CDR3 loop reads CASSREQGVGYEFF. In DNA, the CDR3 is TGCGCCAGCAGCCGGGAACAGGGGGTGGGTTATGAGTTCTTC.

CDR3 protein: CASSLTLAGGSDTQYF. The CDR3 DNA sequence: TGTGCCAGCAGTTTAACCCTAGCGGGGGGCTCAGATACGCAGTATTTT. The chain couples TRBV12-3 or TRBV12-4 to TRBJ2-3; the match to TRBD2 covers 11 bases. CDR3 length: 16 residues. V lost 2 bases, J lost 4 bases, and 5 bases stayed unmatched.

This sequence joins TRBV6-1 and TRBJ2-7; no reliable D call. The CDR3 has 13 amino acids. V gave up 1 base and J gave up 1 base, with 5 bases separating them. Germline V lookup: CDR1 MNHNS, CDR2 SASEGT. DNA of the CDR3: TGTGCCAGCAGTGAAGGTAGATCCTACGAGCAGTACTTC. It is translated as CASSEGRSYEQYF.

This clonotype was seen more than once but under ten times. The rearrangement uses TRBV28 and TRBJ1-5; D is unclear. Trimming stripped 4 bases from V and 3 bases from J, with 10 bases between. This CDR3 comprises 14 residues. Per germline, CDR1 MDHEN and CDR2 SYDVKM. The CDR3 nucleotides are TGTGCCAGCAGTTCGCGGGCAGACAATCAGCCCCAGCATTTT. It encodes CASSSRADNQPQHF.

The CDR3 is CASNYAREAFF. Written as DNA, the CDR3 is TGCGCCAGCAACTACGCTAGGGAAGCTTTCTTT. The V and J genes are TRBV10-2 and TRBJ1-1; D uncertain. The CDR3 length is 11 residues. V was shortened by 7 bases and J by 8 bases, with 11 bases between the two germline ends. Germline values: CDR1 WSHSY, CDR2 SAAADI.

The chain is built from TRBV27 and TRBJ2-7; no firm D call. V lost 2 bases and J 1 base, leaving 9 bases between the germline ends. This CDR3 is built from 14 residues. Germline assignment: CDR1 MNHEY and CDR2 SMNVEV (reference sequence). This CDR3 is CASSLVAMSYEQYF. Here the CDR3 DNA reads TGTGCCAGCAGTTTAGTGGCTATGTCCTACGAGCAGTACTTC.

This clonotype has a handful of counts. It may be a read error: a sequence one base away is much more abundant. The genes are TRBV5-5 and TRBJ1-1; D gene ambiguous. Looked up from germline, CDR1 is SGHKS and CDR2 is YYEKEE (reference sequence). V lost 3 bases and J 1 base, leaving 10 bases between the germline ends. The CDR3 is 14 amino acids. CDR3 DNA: TGTGCCAGCAGCTGGGAAGAGGGGAACACTGAAGCTTTCTTT. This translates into CASSWEEGNTEAFF.

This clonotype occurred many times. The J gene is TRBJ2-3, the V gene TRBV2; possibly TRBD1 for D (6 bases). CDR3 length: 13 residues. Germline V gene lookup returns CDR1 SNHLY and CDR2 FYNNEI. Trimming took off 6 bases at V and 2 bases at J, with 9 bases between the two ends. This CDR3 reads CASRGDNTDTQYF. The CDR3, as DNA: TGTGCCAGCAGGGGGGACAACACAGATACGCAGTATTTT.

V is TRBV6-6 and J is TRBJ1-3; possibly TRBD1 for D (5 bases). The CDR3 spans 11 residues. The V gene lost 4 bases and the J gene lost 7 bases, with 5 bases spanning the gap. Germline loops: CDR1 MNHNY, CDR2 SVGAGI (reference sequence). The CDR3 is CASSWGNTIYF. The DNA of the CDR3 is TGTGCCAGCAGTTGGGGGAACACCATATATTTT.

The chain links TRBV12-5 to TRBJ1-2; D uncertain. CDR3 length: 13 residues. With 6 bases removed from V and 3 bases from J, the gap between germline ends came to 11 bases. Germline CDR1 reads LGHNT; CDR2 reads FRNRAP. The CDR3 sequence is CASGPGPHYGYTF. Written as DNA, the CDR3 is TGTGCTAGTGGACCCGGGCCACACTATGGCTACACCTTC.

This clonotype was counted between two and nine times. DNA for the CDR3: TGCGCCAGCAGCCAAGGTGGGAGCACAGATACGCAGTATTTT. Residues: CASSQGGSTDTQYF. V gene TRBV4-1 combines with J gene TRBJ2-3; D remains ambiguous. The CDR3 length is 14 residues. Trimming took off 1 base at V and 0 bases at J, with 5 bases between the two ends. The V gene's germline CDR1 is MGHRA and CDR2 YSYEKL.

CDR3 DNA sequence: TGTGCCAGCAGCGTAGGAAAAAGCTCTGGAAACACCATATATTTT. It codes for CASSVGKSSGNTIYF. The V and J genes are TRBV9 and TRBJ1-3, with unresolved D. Per the germline V gene, CDR1 is SGDLS and CDR2 is YYNGEE. The CDR3 is made up of 15 amino acids. V was cut by 0 bases and J by 0 bases, with 7 bases left in between.

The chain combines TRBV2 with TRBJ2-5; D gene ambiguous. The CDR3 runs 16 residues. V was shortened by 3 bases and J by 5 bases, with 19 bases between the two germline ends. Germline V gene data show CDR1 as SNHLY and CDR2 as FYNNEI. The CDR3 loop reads CASSDPRISTRETQYF. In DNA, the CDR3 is TGTGCCAGCAGTGACCCCCGGATATCTACGAGGGAGACCCAGTACTTC.